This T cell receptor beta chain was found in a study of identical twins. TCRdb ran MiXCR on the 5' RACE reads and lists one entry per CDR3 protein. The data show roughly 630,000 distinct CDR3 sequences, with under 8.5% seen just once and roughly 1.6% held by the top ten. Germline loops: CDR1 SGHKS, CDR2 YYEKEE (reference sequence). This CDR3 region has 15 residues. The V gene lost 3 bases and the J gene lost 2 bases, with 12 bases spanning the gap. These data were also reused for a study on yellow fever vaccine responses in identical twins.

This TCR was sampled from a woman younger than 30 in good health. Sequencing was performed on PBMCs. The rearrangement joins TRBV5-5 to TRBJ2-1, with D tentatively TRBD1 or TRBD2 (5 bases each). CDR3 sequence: CASSYGTGTYNEQFF. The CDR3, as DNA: TGTGCCAGCAGCTACGGGACCGGTACCTACAATGAGCAGTTCTTC.